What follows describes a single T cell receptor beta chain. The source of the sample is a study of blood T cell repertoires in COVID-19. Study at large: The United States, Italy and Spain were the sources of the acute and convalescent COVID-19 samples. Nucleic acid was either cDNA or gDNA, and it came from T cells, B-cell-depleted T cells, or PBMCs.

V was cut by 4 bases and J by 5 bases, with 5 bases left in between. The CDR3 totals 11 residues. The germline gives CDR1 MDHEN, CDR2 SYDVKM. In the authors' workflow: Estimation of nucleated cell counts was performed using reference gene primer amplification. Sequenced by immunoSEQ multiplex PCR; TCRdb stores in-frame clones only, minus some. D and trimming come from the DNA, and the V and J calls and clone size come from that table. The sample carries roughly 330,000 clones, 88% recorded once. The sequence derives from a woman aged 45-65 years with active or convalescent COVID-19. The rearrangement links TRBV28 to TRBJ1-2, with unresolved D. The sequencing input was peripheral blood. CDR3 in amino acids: CASSSEYGYTF. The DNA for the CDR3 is TGTGCCAGCAGTTCAGAATATGGCTACACCTTC.